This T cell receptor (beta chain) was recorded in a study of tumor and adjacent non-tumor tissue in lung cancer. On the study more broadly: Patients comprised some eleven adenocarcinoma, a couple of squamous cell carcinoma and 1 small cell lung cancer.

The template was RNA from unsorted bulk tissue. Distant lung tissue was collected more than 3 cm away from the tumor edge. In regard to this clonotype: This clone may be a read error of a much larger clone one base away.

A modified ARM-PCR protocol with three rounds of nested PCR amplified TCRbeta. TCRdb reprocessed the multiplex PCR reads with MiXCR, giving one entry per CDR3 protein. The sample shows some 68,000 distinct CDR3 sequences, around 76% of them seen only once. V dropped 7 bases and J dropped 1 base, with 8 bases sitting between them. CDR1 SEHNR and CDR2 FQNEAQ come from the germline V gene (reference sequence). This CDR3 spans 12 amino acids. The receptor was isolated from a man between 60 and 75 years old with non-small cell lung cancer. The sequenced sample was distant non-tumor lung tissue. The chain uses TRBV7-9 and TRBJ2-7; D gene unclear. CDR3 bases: TGTGCCAGCAACTTCTGGTCCTACGAGCAGTACTTC. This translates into CASNFWSYEQYF.